This T cell receptor (beta chain) was captured in a study of cytomegalovirus exposure and HLA in healthy donors. PCR used 60 Vbeta primers and 13 Jbeta primers. Profiling relied on immunoSEQ multiplex PCR, and the TCRdb table lists in-frame clones only, not all of them. The repertoire holds approximately 110,000 clones, 55% to 80% seen once, with 2.2% in the top ten. CDR3 size: 15 residues. V dropped 4 bases and J dropped 3; count of bases not matched to a gene: 9. Germline V CDR1 and CDR2: SGHTA, FQGNSA. This TCR was recovered from a woman in her 30s in good health and CMV-seronegative. Sequenced input: PBMCs. The chain links TRBV7-2 to TRBJ2-7; 7 bases are a match to TRBD2. The CDR3 DNA reads TGTGCCAGCAGCTCCGCCGGGACTACCGTCTACGAGCAGTACTTC. Translating gives CASSSAGTTVYEQYF.